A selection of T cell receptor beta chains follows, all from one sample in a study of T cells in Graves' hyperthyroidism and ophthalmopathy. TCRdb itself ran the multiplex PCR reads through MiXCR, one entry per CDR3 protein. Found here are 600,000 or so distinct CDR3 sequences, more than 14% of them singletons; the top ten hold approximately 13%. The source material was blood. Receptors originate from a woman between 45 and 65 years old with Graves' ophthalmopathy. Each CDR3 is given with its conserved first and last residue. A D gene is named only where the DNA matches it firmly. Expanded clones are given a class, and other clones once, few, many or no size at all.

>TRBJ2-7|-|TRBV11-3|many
TGTGCCAGCAGCACCCCTGTGGGCACCTCCTACGAGCAGTACTTC
CASSTPVGTSYEQYF
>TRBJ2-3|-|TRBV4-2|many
TGTGCCAGCAGCCTCCAAGCCCACAGGGCTGGAGATACGCAGTATTTT
CASSLQAHRAGDTQYF
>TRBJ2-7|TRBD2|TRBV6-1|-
TGTGCCAGCAGTGCCCTGACTAGCGGCACCTTCTACGAGCAGTACTTC
CASSALTSGTFYEQYF
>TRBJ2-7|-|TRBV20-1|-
TGCAGTGCTAGACCACTAGCCGGCACCCTCTACGAGCAGTACTTC
CSARPLAGTLYEQYF
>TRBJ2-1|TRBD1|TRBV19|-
TGTGCCAGTAGTAGGCTGATCGGACAGGGTATCAATGAGCAGTTCTTC
CASSRLIGQGINEQFF
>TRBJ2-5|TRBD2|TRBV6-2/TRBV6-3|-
TGTGCCAGCAGTGTCTATAGCGGGAGTAGCGAGACCCAGTACTTC
CASSVYSGSSETQYF
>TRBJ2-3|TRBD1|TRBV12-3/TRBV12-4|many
TGTGCCAGCAGACCGGGACAGGGGAGCACAGATACGCAGTATTTT
CASRPGQGSTDTQYF
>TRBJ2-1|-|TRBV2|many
TGTGCCAGCAGTTCAGGTCCGGGGGCTGTCGATGAGCAGTTCTTC
CASSSGPGAVDEQFF
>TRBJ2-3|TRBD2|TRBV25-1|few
TGTGCCAGCACCCCTAGCGGATTCACAGATACGCAGTATTTT
CASTPSGFTDTQYF
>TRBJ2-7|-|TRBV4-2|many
TGTGCCAGCAGCCGCCGGGACTCCTCCTACGAGCAGTACTTC
CASSRRDSSYEQYF
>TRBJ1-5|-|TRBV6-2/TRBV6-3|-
TGTGCCAGCAGGAGGTTTCAATTTCAGCCCCAGCATTTT
CASRRFQFQPQHF
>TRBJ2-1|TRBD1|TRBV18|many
TGTGCCAGCGGCACGGGACAGGGGTTCAATGAGCAGTTCTTC
CASGTGQGFNEQFF
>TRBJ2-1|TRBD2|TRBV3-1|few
TGTGCCAGCAGCCAAGATCTGGGGACTAGCGGTAACAATGAGCAGTTCTTC
CASSQDLGTSGNNEQFF
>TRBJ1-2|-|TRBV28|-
TGTGCCAGCAGCCAAGGGGGGGATAACTATTGCTACACCTTC
CASSQGGDNYCYTF
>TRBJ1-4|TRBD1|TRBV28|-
TGTGCCAGCAGTCCCCGGACAGGCAGCGCAACTAATGAAAAACTGTTTTTT
CASSPRTGSATNEKLFF
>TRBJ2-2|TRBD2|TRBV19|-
TGTGCCAGTAGTAAAGACGGACGGAGTAATCTAGCGGCACCGAACACCGGGGAGCTGTTTTTT
CASSKDGRSNLAAPNTGELFF
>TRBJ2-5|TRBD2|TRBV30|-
TGTGCCTGGAGTGTACTAGCGGGAGCAAGAGAGACCCAGTACTTC
CAWSVLAGARETQYF
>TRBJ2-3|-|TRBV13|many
TGTGCCAGCAGCCGTCGGGGTGGGGGCGACTCAGATACGCAGTATTTT
CASSRRGGGDSDTQYF
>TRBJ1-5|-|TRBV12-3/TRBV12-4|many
TGTGCCAGCACCCCGAGTGGGGCAGGGGCCCAAAATAGCAATCAGCCCCAGCATTTT
CASTPSGAGAQNSNQPQHF
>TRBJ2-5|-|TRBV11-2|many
TGTGCCAGCAGCGATCGGACGGGACGACAGAAGACCCAGTACTTC
CASSDRTGRQKTQYF
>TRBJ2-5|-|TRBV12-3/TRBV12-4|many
TGTGCCAGCAGTTTAGTAGAGGAAGAGACCCAGTACTTC
CASSLVEEETQYF
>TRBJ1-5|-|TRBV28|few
TGTGCCAGCAGTCTAAGGACGGATAGCAATCAGCCCCAGCATTTT
CASSLRTDSNQPQHF
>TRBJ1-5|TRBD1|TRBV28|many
TGTGCCAGCAGTCCCACCGGACAGGGGAGCAATCAGCCCCAGCATTTT
CASSPTGQGSNQPQHF
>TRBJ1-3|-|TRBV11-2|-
TGTGCCAGCAGCTTAGCGAGGCGGGGAACTGGAAACACCATATATTTT
CASSLARRGTGNTIYF
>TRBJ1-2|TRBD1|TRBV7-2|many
TGTGCCAGCAGCTACCGGGACAGTCAGCAAAACTATGGCTACACCTTC
CASSYRDSQQNYGYTF
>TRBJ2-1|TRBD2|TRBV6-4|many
TGTGCCAGCAGTGAGGAGGGAGGGCAGGATGAGCAGTTCTTC
CASSEEGGQDEQFF
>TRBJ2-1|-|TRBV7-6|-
TGTGCCAGCAGCTTAGGAACCAAGTACAATGAGCAGTTCTTC
CASSLGTKYNEQFF
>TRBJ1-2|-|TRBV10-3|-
TGTGCCATCAGTGGCCTTACCAGCCTGACTCTAAACTATGGCTACACCTTC
CAISGLTSLTLNYGYTF
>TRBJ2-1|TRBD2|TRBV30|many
TGTGCCTGGATGCGGGAGGGAGCCTACAATGAGCAGTTCTTC
CAWMREGAYNEQFF
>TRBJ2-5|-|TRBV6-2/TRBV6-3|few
TGTGCCAGCAGTTACACCACTAGTTGGGAGACCCAGTACTTC
CASSYTTSWETQYF
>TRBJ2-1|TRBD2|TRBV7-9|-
TGTGCCAGCAGCCAAGATCTGGGGACTAGCGGGATTTTGTTCAATGAGCAGTTCTTC
CASSQDLGTSGILFNEQFF
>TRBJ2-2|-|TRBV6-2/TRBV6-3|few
TGTGCCAGCAGCTACGGACAATCGAACACCGGGGAGCTGTTTTTT
CASSYGQSNTGELFF
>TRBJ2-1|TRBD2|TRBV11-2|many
TGTGCCAGCAGCTTAGGGGGGACTAGCGGTACCTACAATGAGCAGTTCTTC
CASSLGGTSGTYNEQFF
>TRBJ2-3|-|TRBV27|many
TGTGCCAGCAGTCCTAGAACGCCCGCGCATCGGGGCAGTACTAGCACAGATACGCAGTATTTT
CASSPRTPAHRGSTSTDTQYF
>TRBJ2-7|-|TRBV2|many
TGTGCCAGCAGCGGCGGAATGCGGGGTGGCACAGGGAAAGACTTCTACGAGCAGTACTTC
CASSGGMRGGTGKDFYEQYF
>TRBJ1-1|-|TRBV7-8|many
TGTGCCAGCAGCCCCCCGAGGATCGCCTTAATGAACACTGAAGCTTTCTTT
CASSPPRIALMNTEAFF
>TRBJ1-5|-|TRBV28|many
TGTGCCAGCATTCCAGGGTTCGACCAGCCCCAGCATTTT
CASIPGFDQPQHF
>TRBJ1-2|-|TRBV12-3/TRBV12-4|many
TGTGCCAGCAGACCTTCCGACAGATACGGCTACACCTTC
CASRPSDRYGYTF
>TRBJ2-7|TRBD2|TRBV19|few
TGTGCCAGTAGTCGTTCGACTAGCGGGGGGGACCCCTACGAGCAGTACTTC
CASSRSTSGGDPYEQYF
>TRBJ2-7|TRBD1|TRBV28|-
TGTGCCAGCAAGGGGACAGGGTCATACGAGCAGTACTTC
CASKGTGSYEQYF
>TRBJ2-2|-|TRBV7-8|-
TGTGCCAGCAGCTTAGGACAAGGAGGGGGCCACACCGGGGAGCTGTTTTTT
CASSLGQGGGHTGELFF
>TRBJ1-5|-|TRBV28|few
TGTGCCAGCAGTTTCGACTTCATCAATCAGCCCCAGCATTTT
CASSFDFINQPQHF
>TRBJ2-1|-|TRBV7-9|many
TGTGCCAGCAGCTCAACCCGGTCGGACGCCTACAATGAGCAGTTCTTC
CASSSTRSDAYNEQFF
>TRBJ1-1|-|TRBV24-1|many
TGTGCCACCAGTGATTTCCGAGGTGGTAAAGCTTTCTTT
CATSDFRGGKAFF
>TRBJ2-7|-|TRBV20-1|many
TGCAGTCTCGTTAAGTATCAAACCTACGAGCAGTACTTC
CSLVKYQTYEQYF
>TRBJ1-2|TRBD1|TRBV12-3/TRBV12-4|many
TGTGCCAGCAGTACACAGGGGGCGCGGTATGGCTACACCTTC
CASSTQGARYGYTF
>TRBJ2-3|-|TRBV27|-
TGTGCCAGCAAGGCTAGCGCAGATACGCAGTATTTT
CASKASADTQYF
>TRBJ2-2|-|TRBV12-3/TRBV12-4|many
TGTGCCAGCAGTTTAAGGCAGGCGAACACCGGGGAGCTGTTTTTT
CASSLRQANTGELFF
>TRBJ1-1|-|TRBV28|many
TGTGCCAGCAGTTTGAGGGGTACAATCGCCTATGAAGCTTTCTTT
CASSLRGTIAYEAFF
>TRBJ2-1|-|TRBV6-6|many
TGTGCCAGCAGTTACCAGGGGAGAAACTCCTACAATGAGCAGTTCTTC
CASSYQGRNSYNEQFF
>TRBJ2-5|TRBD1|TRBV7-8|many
TGTGCCAGCAGCCCATCGACAGGGGTGGACAGAGAAACCCAGTACTTC
CASSPSTGVDRETQYF
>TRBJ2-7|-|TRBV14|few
TGTGCCAGCAGCCAAGCACAGACCTACGAGCAGTACTTC
CASSQAQTYEQYF
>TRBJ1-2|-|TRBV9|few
TGTGCCAGCAGCGTAGCTGGGGGGTTTGGGGGCTACACCTTC
CASSVAGGFGGYTF
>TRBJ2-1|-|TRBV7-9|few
TGTGCCAGCAGCTTATACGTAAACTACCTTTACAATGAGCAGTTCTTC
CASSLYVNYLYNEQFF
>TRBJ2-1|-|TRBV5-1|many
TGCGCCAGCAGCTTGGATCAGAGCTCCTACAATGAGCAGTTCTTC
CASSLDQSSYNEQFF
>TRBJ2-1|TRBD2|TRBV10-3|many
TGTGCCATCAGTGAACGTGAGCGGGAGTTTGGCAATGAGCAGTTCTTC
CAISEREREFGNEQFF
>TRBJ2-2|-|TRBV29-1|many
TGCAGCGTCTCACAGGGCGGCGGGGAGCTGTTTTTT
CSVSQGGGELFF
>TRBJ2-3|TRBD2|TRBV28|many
TGTGCCAGCAGTTCGAAGACTAGCGGGCCATTCACAGATACGCAGTATTTT
CASSSKTSGPFTDTQYF
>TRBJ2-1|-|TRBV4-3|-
TGCGCCAGCAGCCAAGGGGTAGCGTCCTACAATGAGCAGTTCTTC
CASSQGVASYNEQFF
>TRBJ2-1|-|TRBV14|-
TGTGCCAGCAGCCAGGGGGGTTCTAGAGAACTTCGGGAGCAGTTCTTC
CASSQGGSRELREQFF